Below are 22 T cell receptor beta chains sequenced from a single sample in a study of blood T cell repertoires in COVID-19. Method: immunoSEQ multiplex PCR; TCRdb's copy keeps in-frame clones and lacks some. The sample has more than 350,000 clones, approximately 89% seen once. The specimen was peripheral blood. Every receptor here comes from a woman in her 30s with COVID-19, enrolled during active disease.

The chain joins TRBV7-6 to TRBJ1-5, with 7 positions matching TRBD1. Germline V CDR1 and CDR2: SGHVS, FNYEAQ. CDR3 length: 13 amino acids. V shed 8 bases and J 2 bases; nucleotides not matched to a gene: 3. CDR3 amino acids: CASSQGGNQPQHF. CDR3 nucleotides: TGTGCCAGCTCTCAGGGGGGCAATCAGCCCCAGCATTTT.

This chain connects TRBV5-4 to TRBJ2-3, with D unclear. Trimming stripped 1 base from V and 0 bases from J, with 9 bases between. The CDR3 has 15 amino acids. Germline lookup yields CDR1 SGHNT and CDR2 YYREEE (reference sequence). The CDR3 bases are TGTGCCAGCAGCTTGACGGCAGGAAGCACAGATACGCAGTATTTT. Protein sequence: CASSLTAGSTDTQYF. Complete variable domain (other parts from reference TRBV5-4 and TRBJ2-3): ETGVTQSPTHLIKTRGQQVTLRCSSQSGHNTVSWYQQALGQGPQFIFQYYREEENGRGNFPPRFSGLQFPNYSSELNVNALELDDSALYLCASSLTAGSTDTQYFGPGTRLTVL.

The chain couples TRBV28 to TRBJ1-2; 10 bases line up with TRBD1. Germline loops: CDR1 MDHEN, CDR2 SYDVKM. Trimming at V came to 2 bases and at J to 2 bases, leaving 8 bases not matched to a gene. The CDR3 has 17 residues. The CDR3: CASSLALMGQGNYGYTF. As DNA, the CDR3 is TGTGCCAGCAGTTTAGCCTTGATGGGACAGGGGAACTATGGCTACACCTTC.

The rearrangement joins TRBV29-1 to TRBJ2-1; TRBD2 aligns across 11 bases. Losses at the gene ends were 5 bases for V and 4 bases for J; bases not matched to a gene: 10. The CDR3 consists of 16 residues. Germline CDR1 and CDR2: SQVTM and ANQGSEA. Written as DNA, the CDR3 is TGCAGCGTTACCTTACTAGCGGGAGCTTTATACAATGAGCAGTTCTTC. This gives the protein CSVTLLAGALYNEQFF.

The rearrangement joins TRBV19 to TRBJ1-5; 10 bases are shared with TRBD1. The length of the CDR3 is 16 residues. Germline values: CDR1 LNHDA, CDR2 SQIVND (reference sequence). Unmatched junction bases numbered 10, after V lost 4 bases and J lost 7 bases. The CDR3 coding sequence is TGTGCCAGTAGTACCGGACGGACAGGGGGGAGACAGCCCCAGCATTTT. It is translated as CASSTGRTGGRQPQHF.

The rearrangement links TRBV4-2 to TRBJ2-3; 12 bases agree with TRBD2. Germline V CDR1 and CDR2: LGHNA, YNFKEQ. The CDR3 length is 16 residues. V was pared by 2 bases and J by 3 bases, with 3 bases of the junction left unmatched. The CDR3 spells CASSQSGLAGTDTQYF. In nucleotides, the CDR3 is TGTGCCAGCAGCCAATCCGGACTAGCGGGGACAGATACGCAGTATTTT.

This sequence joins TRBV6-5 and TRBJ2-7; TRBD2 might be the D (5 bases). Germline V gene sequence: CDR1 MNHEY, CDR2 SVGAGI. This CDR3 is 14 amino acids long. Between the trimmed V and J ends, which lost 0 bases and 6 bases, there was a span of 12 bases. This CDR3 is CASSYSRGQGEQYF. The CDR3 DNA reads TGTGCCAGCAGTTACTCGCGCGGGCAAGGCGAGCAGTACTTC.

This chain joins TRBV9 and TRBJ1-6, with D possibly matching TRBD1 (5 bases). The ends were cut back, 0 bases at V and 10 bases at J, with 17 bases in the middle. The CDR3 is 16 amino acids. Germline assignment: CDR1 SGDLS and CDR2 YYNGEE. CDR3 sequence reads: CASSVAGGFGGSPLHF. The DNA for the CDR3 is TGTGCCAGCAGCGTAGCCGGCGGCTTCGGGGGATCACCCCTCCACTTT.

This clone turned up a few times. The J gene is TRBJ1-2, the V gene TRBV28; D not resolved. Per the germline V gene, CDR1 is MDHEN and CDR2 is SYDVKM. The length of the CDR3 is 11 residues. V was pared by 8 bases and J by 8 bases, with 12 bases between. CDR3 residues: CASGKRSGYTF. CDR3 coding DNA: TGTGCCAGCGGTAAGAGGAGCGGCTACACCTTC.

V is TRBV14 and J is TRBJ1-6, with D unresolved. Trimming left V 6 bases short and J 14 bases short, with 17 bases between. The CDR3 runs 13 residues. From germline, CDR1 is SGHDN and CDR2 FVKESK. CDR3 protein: CASSQQIGGTLHF. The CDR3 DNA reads TGTGCCAGCAGTCAACAAATCGGCGGGACCCTCCACTTT.

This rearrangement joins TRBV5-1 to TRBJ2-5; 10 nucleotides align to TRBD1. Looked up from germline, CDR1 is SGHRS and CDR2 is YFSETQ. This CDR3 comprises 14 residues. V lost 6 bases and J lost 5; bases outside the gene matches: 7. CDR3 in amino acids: CASTYDRGLETQYF. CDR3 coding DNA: TGCGCCAGCACGTATGACAGGGGGCTGGAGACCCAGTACTTC.

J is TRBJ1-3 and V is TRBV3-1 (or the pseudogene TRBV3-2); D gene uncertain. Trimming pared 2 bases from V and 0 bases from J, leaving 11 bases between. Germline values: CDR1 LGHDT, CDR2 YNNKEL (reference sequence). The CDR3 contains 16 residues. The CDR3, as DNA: TGTGCCAGCAGCCAAAAGACCCCAGGCTCTGGAAACACCATATATTTT. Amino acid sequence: CASSQKTPGSGNTIYF.

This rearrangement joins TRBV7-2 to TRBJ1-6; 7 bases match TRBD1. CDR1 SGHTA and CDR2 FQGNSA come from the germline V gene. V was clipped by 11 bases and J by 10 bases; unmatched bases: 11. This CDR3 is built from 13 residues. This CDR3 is CAVGDRAGSPLHF. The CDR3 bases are TGTGCCGTGGGTGACAGGGCTGGATCACCCCTCCACTTT.

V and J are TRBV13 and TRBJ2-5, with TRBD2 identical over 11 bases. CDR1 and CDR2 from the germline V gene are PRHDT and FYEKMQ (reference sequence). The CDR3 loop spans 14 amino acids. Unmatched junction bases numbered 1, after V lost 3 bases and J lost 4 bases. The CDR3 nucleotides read TGTGCCAGCAGCTTCGGACTAGCGGGAGAGACCCAGTACTTC. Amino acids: CASSFGLAGETQYF.

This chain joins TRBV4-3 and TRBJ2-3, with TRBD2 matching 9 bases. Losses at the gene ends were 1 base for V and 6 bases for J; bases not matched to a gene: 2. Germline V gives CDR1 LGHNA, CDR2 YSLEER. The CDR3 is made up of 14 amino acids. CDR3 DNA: TGCGCCAGCAGCCAAGGCGGGAGGGGGGATACGCAGTATTTT. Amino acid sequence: CASSQGGRGDTQYF.

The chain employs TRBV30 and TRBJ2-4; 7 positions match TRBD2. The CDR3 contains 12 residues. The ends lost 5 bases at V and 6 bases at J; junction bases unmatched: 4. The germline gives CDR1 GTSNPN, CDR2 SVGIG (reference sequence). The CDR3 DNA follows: TGTGCCTGGGCTCGGACTAGAAACATTCAGTACTTC. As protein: CAWARTRNIQYF.

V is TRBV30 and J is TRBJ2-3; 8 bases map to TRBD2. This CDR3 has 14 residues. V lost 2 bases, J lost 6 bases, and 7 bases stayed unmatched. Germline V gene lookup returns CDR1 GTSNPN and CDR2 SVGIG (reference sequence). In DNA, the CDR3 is TGTGCCTGGAGTCCAACGGGAGGGGCCGATACGCAGTATTTT. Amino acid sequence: CAWSPTGGADTQYF. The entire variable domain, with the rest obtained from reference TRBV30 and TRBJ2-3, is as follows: SQTIHQWPATLVQPVGSPLSLECTVEGTSNPNLYWYRQAAGRGLQLLFYSVGIGQISSEVPQNLSASRPQDRQFILSSKKLLLSDSGFYLCAWSPTGGADTQYFGPGTRLTVL.

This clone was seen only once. CDR3 sequence (DNA): TGTGCCAGCAGCCAAGATTCCCGACAGGAGCTCTATGGCTACACCTTC. This sequence encodes CASSQDSRQELYGYTF. The chain has TRBV3-1 (or the pseudogene TRBV3-2) and TRBJ1-2; weak D call: TRBD1 (6 bases). The CDR3 length is 16 residues. V was clipped by 0 bases and J by 4 bases, with 15 bases between them. In germline, CDR1 is LGHDT, CDR2 YNNKEL (reference sequence).

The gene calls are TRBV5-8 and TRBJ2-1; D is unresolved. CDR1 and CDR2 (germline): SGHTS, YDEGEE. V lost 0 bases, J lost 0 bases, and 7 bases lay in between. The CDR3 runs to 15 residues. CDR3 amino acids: CASSLGTSSYNEQFF. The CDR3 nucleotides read TGTGCCAGCAGCTTGGGCACCAGCTCCTACAATGAGCAGTTCTTC.

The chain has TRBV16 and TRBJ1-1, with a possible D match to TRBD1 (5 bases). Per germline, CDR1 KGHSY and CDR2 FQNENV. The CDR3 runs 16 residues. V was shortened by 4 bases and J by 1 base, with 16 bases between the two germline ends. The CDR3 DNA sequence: TGTGCCAGCAGCCGCCGGGGGGTCGGGGGGAACACTGAAGCTTTCTTT. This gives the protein CASSRRGVGGNTEAFF.

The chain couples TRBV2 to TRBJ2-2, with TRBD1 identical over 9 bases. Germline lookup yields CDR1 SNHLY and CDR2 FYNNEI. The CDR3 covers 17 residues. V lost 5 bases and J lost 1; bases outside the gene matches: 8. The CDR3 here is CASSSGTGNLNTGELFF. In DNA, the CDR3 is TGTGCCAGCAGTTCCGGGACAGGGAACCTGAACACCGGGGAGCTGTTTTTT.

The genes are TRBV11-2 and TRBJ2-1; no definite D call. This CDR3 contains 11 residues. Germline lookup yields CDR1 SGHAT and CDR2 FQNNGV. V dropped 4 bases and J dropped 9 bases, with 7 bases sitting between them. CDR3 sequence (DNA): TGTGCCAGCAGCTACCTCGGTGAGCAGTTCTTC. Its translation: CASSYLGEQFF.